Below are 15 T cell receptor beta chains sequenced from a single sample in a study of OX40 agonist ivuxolimab in advanced cancers. Profiled with immunoSEQ multiplex PCR; TCRdb holds only in-frame clones, not every one. The repertoire has a few thousand clones, more than 60% of them found once; the top ten carry roughly 85%. Specimen: CD4+ or CD8+ T cells sorted from blood, collected in a trial of the OX40 agonist ivuxolimab. The receptors originated from an adult with an advanced solid tumor such as melanoma, head and neck, liver or kidney cancer.

The chain couples TRBV6-4 to TRBJ2-1; D unclear. V was shortened by 3 bases and J by 6 bases, with 9 bases between the two germline ends. CDR1 and CDR2 from the germline V gene are MRHNA and SNTAGT. This CDR3 is built from 13 residues. CDR3 coding DNA: TGTGCCAGCAGTGATGGTGAGAGCAATGAGCAGTTCTTC. Protein: CASSDGESNEQFF.

This clone was seen once. CDR3 sequence: CASSLSGGKSGNTIYF. The CDR3, as DNA: TGTGCCAGCAGTTTATCAGGGGGCAAATCTGGAAACACCATATATTTT. The V gene is TRBV27, the J gene TRBJ1-3, with 7 nucleotides matching TRBD1. The trim removed 0 bases at V and 1 base at J, leaving 3 bases unmatched. CDR3 size: 16 residues. Germline lookup yields CDR1 MNHEY and CDR2 SMNVEV (reference sequence).

V is TRBV6-1 and J is TRBJ2-3, with TRBD2 identical over 12 bases. Germline V gives CDR1 MNHNS, CDR2 SASEGT. This CDR3 has 15 amino acids. J was trimmed by 1 base and V by 8 bases; bases with no gene match: 4. The CDR3 DNA reads TGTGCCAGCGAAAGACTAGCGGGGGGCACAGATACGCAGTATTTT. It is translated as CASERLAGGTDTQYF.

This clone was seen more than once but under ten times. The gene calls are TRBV7-9 and TRBJ1-6; TRBD1 is a possible D gene (6 bases). The length of the CDR3 is 15 residues. V was shortened by 0 bases and J by 9 bases, with 12 bases between the two germline ends. The germline CDR1 and CDR2 sequences are SEHNR and FQNEAQ (reference sequence). CDR3 bases: TGTGCCAGCAGCTTAGCGCGGGGGCCTCGTTCACCCCTCCACTTT. Translating gives CASSLARGPRSPLHF.

CDR3 residues: CASSIIRGGDEQYF. CDR3 nucleotide sequence: TGTGCCAGTAGTATAATCCGTGGAGGGGACGAGCAGTACTTC. J is TRBJ2-7 and V is TRBV19, with D perhaps matching TRBD2 (6 bases). Per the germline V gene, CDR1 is LNHDA and CDR2 is SQIVND (reference sequence). Between the trimmed V and J ends, which lost 2 bases and 5 bases, there was a span of 13 bases. The CDR3 loop spans 14 amino acids.

Relative to its sample, this clone is medium-sized. The chain couples TRBV7-9 to TRBJ2-2, with no clear D. The CDR3 sequence is 12 residues long. V lost 3 bases and J 4 bases, leaving 3 bases between the germline ends. Germline CDR1 SEHNR, CDR2 FQNEAQ (reference sequence). CDR3 region: CASSFPTGELFF. The DNA for the CDR3 is TGTGCCAGCAGCTTTCCCACCGGGGAGCTGTTTTTT.

The genes are TRBV2 and TRBJ1-5; possible D gene TRBD1, 5 bases. There are 16 residues in the CDR3. Germline CDR1 and CDR2: SNHLY and FYNNEI. Trimming cost V 2 bases and J 5 bases, with 16 bases left between them. Here the CDR3 DNA reads TGTGCCAGCAGTGAAAGGGACGGGCGAATGGATCAGCCCCAGCATTTT. Amino acids: CASSERDGRMDQPQHF.

The gene calls are TRBV15 and TRBJ2-6; either TRBD1 or TRBD2 may fit D (5 bases each). CDR1 is LNHNV, CDR2 YYDKDF, per germline (reference sequence). The CDR3 sequence is 19 residues long. V lost 0 bases and J lost 2, with 17 bases in between. DNA for the CDR3: TGTGCCACCAGCAGAGATCGAGAAATGTGGGGGACTGGGGCCAACGTCCTGACTTTC. As protein: CATSRDREMWGTGANVLTF.

Only a few counts were recorded for this clone. The genes are TRBV10-2 and TRBJ2-2, with D perhaps TRBD1 (6 bases). This CDR3 comprises 10 residues. Trimming cost V 6 bases and J 13 bases, with 9 bases left between them. From germline, CDR1 is WSHSY and CDR2 SAAADI. CDR3: CASRQGVLFF. The CDR3 coding sequence is TGCGCCAGCAGACAGGGTGTGCTGTTTTTT.

The chain couples TRBV5-1 to TRBJ2-5; the D gene is possibly TRBD1 (5 bases). The ends were cut back, 4 bases at V and 5 bases at J, with 18 bases in the middle. The CDR3 loop spans 15 amino acids. Looked up from germline, CDR1 is SGHRS and CDR2 is YFSETQ. The chain's CDR3 is CASSGRGDLWETQYF. CDR3 nucleotides: TGCGCCAGCAGCGGAAGGGGTGATCTATGGGAGACCCAGTACTTC. Using reference TRBV5-1 and TRBJ2-5 for the parts outside the CDR3, the full variable domain is KAGVTQTPRYLIKTRGQQVTLSCSPISGHRSVSWYQQTPGQGLQFLFEYFSETQRNKGNFPGRFSGRQFSNSRSEMNVSTLELGDSALYLCASSGRGDLWETQYFGPGTRLLVL.

This clone was seen only a few times. In the same sample, other DNA sequences code for this CDR3. The chain is built from TRBV2 and TRBJ2-7; D unresolved. The V gene's germline CDR1 is SNHLY and CDR2 FYNNEI. The CDR3 is 13 residues long. Deletions cut 1 base from V and 6 bases from J, with 10 bases between. The CDR3 region is CASSEVTGSEQYF. CDR3 sequence (DNA): TGTGCCAGCAGTGAAGTTACGGGTTCCGAGCAGTACTTC.

The chain uses TRBV28 and TRBJ2-1; 8 bases line up with TRBD2. The CDR3 covers 14 residues. The germline V gene has CDR1 MDHEN and CDR2 SYDVKM. V trimming: 6 bases; J trimming: 5 bases; junction bases outside the gene matches: 6. The CDR3 coding sequence is TGTGCCAGCAGCTACGGGGGGGCAGACAATGAGCAGTTCTTC. It encodes CASSYGGADNEQFF.

This clone was counted only a few times. This chain uses TRBV2 with TRBJ2-1, with D possibly matching TRBD2 (6 bases). V was clipped by 7 bases and J by 6 bases, with 13 bases between them. Germline CDR1 and CDR2: SNHLY and FYNNEI. The CDR3 totals 13 residues. The CDR3 DNA sequence: TGTGCCAGCACCCCGGGGGTTTCCAATGAGCAGTTCTTC. Protein product: CASTPGVSNEQFF.

The chain employs TRBV19 and TRBJ1-2, with 8 bases aligning to TRBD1. The germline V gene encodes CDR1 LNHDA and CDR2 SQIVND (reference sequence). Losses at the gene ends were 6 bases for V and 4 bases for J; bases not matched to a gene: 4. This CDR3 has 13 amino acids. The CDR3 loop is CASRTGEIYGYTF. In DNA form, the CDR3 reads TGTGCCAGTAGGACAGGGGAAATCTATGGCTACACCTTC.

The chain uses TRBV11-2 and TRBJ1-5; D is ambiguous. There are 14 residues in the CDR3. V lost 3 bases and J lost 1, with 7 bases in between. CDR1 and CDR2 (germline): SGHAT, FQNNGV. In DNA, the CDR3 is TGTGCCAGCAGCTTTGGCACCAGCAATCAGCCCCAGCATTTT. It encodes CASSFGTSNQPQHF.